This TCR beta chain was profiled in a study of vaccination and CD4 T cells after COVID-19. About the study: Two of the convalescents were Hispanic, and the group consisted of six males and four females. Whole-study findings and limits: Within the convalescent patients, spike mono-reactivity was found in 304 of 307 vaccine-specific clones.

Treatment given: approximately nine-day PBMC culture with coronavirus spike peptide pools or control peptides (ViraFEST assay). ViraFEST used peptide pools to expand antigen-specific T cells before TCR sequencing. Half-medium replacement with fresh IL-2 medium took place on days 3 and 7. The Oncomine TCR Beta short-read assay sequenced DNA from cultured CD4+ T cells. One entry per CDR3 protein, called by TCRdb with MiXCR from the PCR reads. The sample lists 10,000 or so distinct CDR3 sequences; approximately 30% were seen once. This clonotype was observed a handful of times. The antigen is undetermined. There are 15 residues in the CDR3. V was clipped by 5 bases and J by 4 bases; unmatched bases: 6. CDR1 is DFQATT and CDR2 is SNEGSKA in the germline V gene (reference sequence).

The clonotype comes from a human donor who had recovered from COVID-19. The chain is built from TRBV20-1 and TRBJ2-5; TRBD2 matches at 14 bases. The sample was CD4+ T cells from blood, cultured in vitro, taken after SARS-CoV-2 vaccination. The CDR3 is CSASGLAGAPETQYF. The CDR3 bases are TGCAGTGCTTCGGGACTAGCGGGAGCTCCAGAGACCCAGTACTTC.